A single T cell receptor beta chain is shown here with its context. Its antigen is unknown. Germline lookup yields CDR1 SGHNT and CDR2 YYREEE (reference sequence). Trimming left V 4 bases short and J 5 bases short, with 12 bases between. There are 14 residues in the CDR3. The PCR ran on 60 Vbeta and 13 Jbeta primers. Clones were read by immunoSEQ multiplex PCR, and TCRdb kept only the in-frame ones, dropping some. In the table there are some 98,000 clones, about four fifths of which are singletons. The data were obtained in a study of cytomegalovirus exposure and HLA in healthy donors. Study information: When 398 donors were genotyped, around 77% of them were found to fall in the Caucasian-associated ancestry cluster.

Findings and limits, study-wide: TCR beta chains associated with HLA were, in a later analysis, more clonally expanded than equally common others. As immune exposure information, only CMV serostatus was available. Being indistinguishable, some V segments were excluded, TRBV6-2 and TRBV6-3 among them.

The J gene is TRBJ1-4, the V gene TRBV5-4; weak D call: TRBD1 (5 bases). The source is a human donor in good health. Material: PBMCs. This chain's CDR3 is CASSPGQGNEKLFF. As DNA, the CDR3 is TGTGCCAGCAGCCCGGGTCAGGGAAATGAAAAACTGTTTTTT.